This paragraph covers one T cell receptor (beta chain) sequence. The method was immunoSEQ multiplex PCR; TCRdb's version includes in-frame clones alone and lacks a portion of them. The table shows approximately 62,000 clones, with 93% occurring only once. This specimen comes from a study of T cell changes during pregnancy in multiple sclerosis. The germline V gene has CDR1 SNHLY and CDR2 FYNNEI. Trimming pared 6 bases from V and 0 bases from J, leaving 11 bases between. This CDR3 comprises 15 residues. The J gene is TRBJ1-4, the V gene TRBV2; D is unresolved. The sequencing here drew on CD8+ T cells from peripheral blood mononuclear cells, taken in the second trimester of pregnancy. The sequence came from a female donor with multiple sclerosis, enrolled in a pregnancy study. CDR3 residues: CASRKDSSTNEKLFF. CDR3 bases: TGTGCCAGCAGGAAGGACTCCTCAACTAATGAAAAACTGTTTTTT.